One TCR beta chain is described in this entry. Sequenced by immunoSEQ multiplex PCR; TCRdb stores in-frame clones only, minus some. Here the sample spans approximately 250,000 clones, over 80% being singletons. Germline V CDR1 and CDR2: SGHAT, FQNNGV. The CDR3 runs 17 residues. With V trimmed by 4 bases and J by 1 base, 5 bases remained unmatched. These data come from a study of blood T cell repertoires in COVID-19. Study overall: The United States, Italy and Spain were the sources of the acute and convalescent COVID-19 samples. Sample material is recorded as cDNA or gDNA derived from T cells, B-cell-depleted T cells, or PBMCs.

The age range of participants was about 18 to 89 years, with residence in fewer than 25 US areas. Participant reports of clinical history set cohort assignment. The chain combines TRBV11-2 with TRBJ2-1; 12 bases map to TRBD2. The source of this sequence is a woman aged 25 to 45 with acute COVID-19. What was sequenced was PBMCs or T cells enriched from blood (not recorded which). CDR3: CASSYLAGGLSYNEQFF. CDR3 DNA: TGTGCCAGCAGCTATCTAGCGGGAGGGCTATCCTACAATGAGCAGTTCTTC.